This T cell receptor beta chain was sequenced in a study of blood T cells in healthy people across ages. For the study at large: For every two T cells, template switching captured about one barcoded beta molecule.

Germline V CDR1 and CDR2: SGHTA, FQGNSA. Trimming shortened V by 5 bases and J by 8 bases, and 18 bases separated the two germline ends. The CDR3 loop spans 14 amino acids. Primed by a sample-barcoded 5' primer and a J-beta primer mix, a second PCR proceeded for roughly 6 to 12 cycles. Sequencing of every sample gave 2.5 million or more CDR3-containing paired-end reads. TCRdb reanalysed the 5' RACE reads using MiXCR and keeps one entry per CDR3 protein. The table records around 870,000 distinct CDR3 sequences, about 28% of them present only once. This clonotype has a handful of counts. The donors, all healthy, were Caucasians living in Russia, aged about 6 to 95. Peripheral blood, approximately 10 milliliters per donor, was collected.

The chain has TRBV7-2 and TRBJ1-2; D gene ambiguous. Specimen: blood. The clonotype originates from a woman of 80 years or more in good health. The CDR3, as DNA: TGTGCCAGCAGCCCCACCAGAGGTCAAGGGGGCTACACCTTC. Its protein product is CASSPTRGQGGYTF.